This TCR beta chain was recorded in a study of CD8+CD57+ T cells in acquired aplastic anemia. Study information: Sorted CD4+ and CD8+ cells yielded around 3.2 ug of DNA on average.

Genomic DNA, the template, was used for profiling of the TCR beta VDJ and CDR3. TCRdb called the reads again in MiXCR, with one record for every CDR3 protein. This sample carries over 100,000 distinct CDR3 sequences, less than 45% of them seen once, and the ten largest clones take 8% to 8.5%. V was shortened by 4 bases and J by 3 bases, with 13 bases between the two germline ends. Germline values: CDR1 SQVTM, CDR2 ANQGSEA. The CDR3 runs 13 residues. As regards this clonotype: Its matching antigen is unknown.

General observations from the study: CD8+ Simpson's diversity in patients was not significantly different from that in controls. Patients and controls shared about 27 CD8+ CDR3 sequences.

Sequencing used sorted CD4+, CD8+, or CD8+CD57+ T cells (not recorded which) from PBMCs. The clonotype comes from a human donor in good health, serving as a control. The J gene is TRBJ2-7, the V gene TRBV29-1; no reliable D call. CDR3 loop: CSVAETPFYEQYF. CDR3 DNA: TGCAGCGTTGCGGAGACTCCCTTCTACGAGCAGTACTTC.